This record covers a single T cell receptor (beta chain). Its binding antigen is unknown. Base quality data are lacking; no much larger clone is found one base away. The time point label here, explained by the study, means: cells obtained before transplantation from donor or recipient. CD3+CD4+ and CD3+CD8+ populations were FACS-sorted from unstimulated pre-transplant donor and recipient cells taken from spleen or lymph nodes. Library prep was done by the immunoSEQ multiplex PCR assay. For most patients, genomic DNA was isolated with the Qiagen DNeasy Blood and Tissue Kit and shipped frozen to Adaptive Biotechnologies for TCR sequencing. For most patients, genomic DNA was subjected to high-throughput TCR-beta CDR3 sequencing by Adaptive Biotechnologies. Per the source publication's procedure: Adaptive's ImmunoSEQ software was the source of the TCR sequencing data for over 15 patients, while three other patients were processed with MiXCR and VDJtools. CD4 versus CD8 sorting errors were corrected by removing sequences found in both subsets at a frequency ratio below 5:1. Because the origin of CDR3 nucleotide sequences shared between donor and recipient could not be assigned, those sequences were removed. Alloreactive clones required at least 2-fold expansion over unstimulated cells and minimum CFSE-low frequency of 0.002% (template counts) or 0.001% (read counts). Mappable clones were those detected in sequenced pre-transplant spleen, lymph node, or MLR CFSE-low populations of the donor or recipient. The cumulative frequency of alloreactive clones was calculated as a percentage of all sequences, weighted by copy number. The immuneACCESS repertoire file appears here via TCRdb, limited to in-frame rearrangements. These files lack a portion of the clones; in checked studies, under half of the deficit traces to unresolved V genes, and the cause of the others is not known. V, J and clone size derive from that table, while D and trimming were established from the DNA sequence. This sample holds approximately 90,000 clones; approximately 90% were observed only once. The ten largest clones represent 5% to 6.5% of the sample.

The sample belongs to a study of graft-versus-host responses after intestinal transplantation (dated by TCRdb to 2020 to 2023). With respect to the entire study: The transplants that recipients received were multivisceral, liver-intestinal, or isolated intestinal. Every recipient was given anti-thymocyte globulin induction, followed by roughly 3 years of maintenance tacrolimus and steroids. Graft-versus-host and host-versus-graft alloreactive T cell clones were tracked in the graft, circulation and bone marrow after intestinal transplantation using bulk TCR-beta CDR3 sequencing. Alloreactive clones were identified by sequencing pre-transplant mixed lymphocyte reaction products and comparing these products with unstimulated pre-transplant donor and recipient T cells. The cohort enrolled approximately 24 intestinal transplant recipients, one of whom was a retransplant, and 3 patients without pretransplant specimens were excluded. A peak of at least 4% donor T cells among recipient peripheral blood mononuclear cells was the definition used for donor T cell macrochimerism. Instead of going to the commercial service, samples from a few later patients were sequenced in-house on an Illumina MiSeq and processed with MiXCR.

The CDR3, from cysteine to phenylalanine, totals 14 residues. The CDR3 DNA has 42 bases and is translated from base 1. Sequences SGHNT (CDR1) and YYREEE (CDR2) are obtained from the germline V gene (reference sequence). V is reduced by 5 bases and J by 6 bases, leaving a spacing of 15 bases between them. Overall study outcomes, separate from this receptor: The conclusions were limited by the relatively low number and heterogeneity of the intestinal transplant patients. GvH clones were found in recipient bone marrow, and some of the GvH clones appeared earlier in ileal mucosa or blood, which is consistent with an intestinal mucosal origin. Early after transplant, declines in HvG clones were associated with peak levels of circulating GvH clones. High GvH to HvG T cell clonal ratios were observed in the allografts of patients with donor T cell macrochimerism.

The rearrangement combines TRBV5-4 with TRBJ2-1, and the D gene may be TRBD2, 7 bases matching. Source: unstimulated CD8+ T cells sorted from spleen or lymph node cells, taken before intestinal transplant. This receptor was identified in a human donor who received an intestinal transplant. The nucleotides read TGTGCCAGCAGGGAGTGGGGGGGGCCCAATGAGCAGTTCTTC. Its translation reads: CASREWGGPNEQFF. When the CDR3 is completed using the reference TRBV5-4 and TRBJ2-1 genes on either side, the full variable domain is ETGVTQSPTHLIKTRGQQVTLRCSSQSGHNTVSWYQQALGQGPQFIFQYYREEENGRGNFPPRFSGLQFPNYSSELNVNALELDDSALYLCASREWGGPNEQFFGPGTRLTVL.